The next 15 T cell receptor beta chains were all read from a single sample in a study of cytomegalovirus exposure and HLA in healthy donors. Both 60 Vbeta primers and 13 Jbeta primers went into the PCR. This table comes from immunoSEQ multiplex PCR, and its TCRdb copy is limited to in-frame clones, with some not included. The sample has about 120,000 clones; over 50% are singletons. What was sequenced was PBMCs. The source is a woman between 35 and 50 years old in good health and CMV-seropositive.

In its sample, this clone was seen a few times. The chain joins TRBV2 to TRBJ2-7, with 10 bases that match TRBD1. Per the germline V gene, CDR1 is SNHLY and CDR2 is FYNNEI. The CDR3 runs 15 residues. The junction had 10 bases not matched to a gene; V was cut back by 4 bases and J by 7 bases. The CDR3 DNA reads as TGTGCCAGCAGTGGACAGGGACAGGGGCTGGGGGAGCAGTACTTC. This sequence encodes CASSGQGQGLGEQYF.

V gene TRBV7-2 combines with J gene TRBJ2-3, with a weak D call TRBD2 (6 bases). V was trimmed by 0 bases and J by 5 bases, leaving 12 bases between them. The CDR3 runs 15 residues. Looked up from germline, CDR1 is SGHTA and CDR2 is FQGNSA. The CDR3 sequence is CASSLAGTLEDTQYF. As DNA, the CDR3 is TGTGCCAGCAGCTTAGCAGGGACTCTCGAAGATACGCAGTATTTT.

The chain recombines TRBV28 with TRBJ2-1, with TRBD2 as a possible D gene (6 bases). This CDR3 spans 15 amino acids. Germline V gives CDR1 MDHEN, CDR2 SYDVKM. Trimming removed 1 base at V and 8 bases at J, with 15 bases between. CDR3 nucleotides: TGTGCCAGCAGTTTATCAACGGGAGCGAGGGATGAGCAGTTCTTC. Protein sequence: CASSLSTGARDEQFF. Together with reference TRBV28 and TRBJ2-1, the CDR3 gives the full variable domain: DVKVTQSSRYLVKRTGEKVFLECVQDMDHENMFWYRQDPGLGLRLIYFSYDVKMKEKGDIPEGYSVSREKKERFSLILESASTNQTSMYLCASSLSTGARDEQFFGPGTRLTVL.

The J gene is TRBJ2-5, the V gene TRBV14; tentative D call: TRBD2 (6 bases). Trimming cost V 4 bases and J 1 base, with 7 bases left between them. There are 13 residues in the CDR3. The V gene's germline CDR1 is SGHDN and CDR2 FVKESK. In DNA, the CDR3 is TGTGCCAGCAGCCGACTAGGCCAAGAGACCCAGTACTTC. Encoded protein: CASSRLGQETQYF. Supplemented by reference TRBV14 and TRBJ2-5, the full variable domain reads EAGVTQFPSHSVIEKGQTVTLRCDPISGHDNLYWYRRVMGKEIKFLLHFVKESKQDESGMPNNRFLAERTGGTYSTLKVQPAELEDSGVYFCASSRLGQETQYFGPGTRLLVL.

This clone has a handful of counts. CDR3 sequence: CASGPVPYEQYF. The DNA of the CDR3 is TGTGCTAGTGGCCCCGTCCCCTACGAGCAGTACTTC. This rearrangement joins TRBV12-5 to TRBJ2-7; D unclear. The CDR3 runs 12 residues. Germline lookup yields CDR1 LGHNT and CDR2 FRNRAP. V shed 6 bases and J shed 2 bases, with 8 bases lying between them.

The rearrangement joins TRBV27 to TRBJ2-3, with D possibly matching TRBD2 (5 bases). The CDR3 spans 15 residues. Germline V gene data show CDR1 as MNHEY and CDR2 as SMNVEV (reference sequence). Between the trimmed V and J ends, which lost 3 bases and 0 bases, there was a span of 10 bases. The CDR3 nucleotides are TGTGCCAGCAGTTTCGGGATAAGAAGCACAGATACGCAGTATTTT. Amino acid sequence: CASSFGIRSTDTQYF.

The chain joins TRBV4-2 to TRBJ1-5; weak D call: TRBD1 (5 bases). The germline CDR1 and CDR2 sequences are LGHNA and YNFKEQ. This CDR3 is built from 17 residues. The V gene lost 1 base and the J gene lost 1 base, with 14 bases spanning the gap. CDR3 bases: TGTGCCAGCAGCCAAGGAACTCAGGGTGGGAGCAATCAGCCCCAGCATTTT. Protein product: CASSQGTQGGSNQPQHF.

The chain is built from TRBV28 and TRBJ2-4; tentatively, D is TRBD2 (5 bases). This CDR3 has 14 residues. Trimming left V 5 bases short and J 2 bases short, with 10 bases between. Germline loops: CDR1 MDHEN, CDR2 SYDVKM. The CDR3 DNA follows: TGTGCCAGCAGTCAGGAGGTTACCAAAAACATTCAGTACTTC. Translated: CASSQEVTKNIQYF. The full variable domain, with the rest looked up from reference TRBV28 and TRBJ2-4, is DVKVTQSSRYLVKRTGEKVFLECVQDMDHENMFWYRQDPGLGLRLIYFSYDVKMKEKGDIPEGYSVSREKKERFSLILESASTNQTSMYLCASSQEVTKNIQYFGAGTRLSVL.

There are a few counts of this clone. This rearrangement joins TRBV10-3 to TRBJ1-1; 9 positions agree with TRBD1. Trimming at V came to 5 bases and at J to 1 base, leaving 8 bases not matched to a gene. The germline gives CDR1 ENHRY, CDR2 SYGVKD. The CDR3 sequence is 16 residues long. The CDR3 DNA reads TGTGCCATCAGTTTACAGGGGGCCCTAAAGAACACTGAAGCTTTCTTT. The encoded protein is CAISLQGALKNTEAFF.

This chain links TRBV10-2 with TRBJ2-1, with D possibly matching TRBD1 (6 bases). V was pared by 0 bases and J by 1 base, with 10 bases between. The CDR3 totals 16 residues. Germline CDR1 is WSHSY and CDR2 is SAAADI. This CDR3 is CASSESRGKSYNEQFF. In DNA, the CDR3 is TGCGCCAGCAGTGAGTCTAGGGGGAAGTCCTACAATGAGCAGTTCTTC.

V is TRBV11-2 and J is TRBJ1-1; no clear D gene. CDR3 length equals 12 residues. In germline, CDR1 is SGHAT, CDR2 FQNNGV. The V and J ends lost 3 bases and 5 bases respectively, with 7 bases between them. CDR3 sequence (DNA): TGTGCCAGCAGCTTCGGTGATACTGAAGCTTTCTTT. Residues: CASSFGDTEAFF.

The CDR3: CASSGNPGPKAFF. Written as DNA, the CDR3 is TGTGCCAGCAGTGGCAACCCGGGTCCAAAAGCTTTCTTT. The chain employs TRBV25-1 and TRBJ1-1; D gene uncertain. The CDR3 contains 13 residues. CDR1 is MGHDK and CDR2 is SYGVNS in the germline V gene. Trimming took off 4 bases at V and 9 bases at J, with 15 bases between the two ends.

This clone was recorded a few times. V and J are TRBV9 and TRBJ2-2; 7 positions agree with TRBD1. The CDR3 totals 15 residues. V gave up 2 bases and J gave up 1 base; unmatched junction bases: 2. CDR1 and CDR2 (germline): SGDLS, YYNGEE. DNA of the CDR3: TGTGCCAGCAGCGTCACAGGGGAGAACACCGGGGAGCTGTTTTTT. Protein product: CASSVTGENTGELFF.

Only one count was recorded for this clone. This chain connects TRBV6-1 to TRBJ1-1; D unresolved. The CDR3 is made up of 14 amino acids. Trimming removed 2 bases from V and 1 base from J, with 8 bases in between. Per germline, CDR1 MNHNS and CDR2 SASEGT. Written as DNA, the CDR3 is TGTGCCAGCAGTGAACACAGTTCGAACACTGAAGCTTTCTTT. Translation gives CASSEHSSNTEAFF.

The V gene is TRBV12-1, the J gene TRBJ2-7; TRBD1 is the table's D call, not checked against the DNA. TRBV12-1 counts as a pseudogene. The CDR3 loop spans 14 amino acids. The chain's CDR3 is CASSFRTGPYEQYF. The CDR3 DNA is TGTGCCAGCAGCTTTAGGACAGGGCCCTACGAGCAGTACTTC.